This T cell receptor beta chain comes out of a study of technical replicates of blood from a handful of donors. TCRdb's table, derived via immunoSEQ multiplex PCR, lists solely in-frame clones and lacks some. The sample carries approximately 16,000 clones, around nine tenths recorded once. Sequencing input: PBMCs. The sequence was collected from a human donor in good health.

The CDR3 DNA is TGTGCCAGCAGTCAGACTAGCGACTACGAGCAGTACTTC. Amino acids: CASSQTSDYEQYF. J is TRBJ2-7 and V is TRBV6-6, with 8 bases that match TRBD2. The germline V gene has CDR1 MNHNY and CDR2 SVGAGI (reference sequence). The CDR3 runs to 13 residues. V lost 5 bases and J lost 3; bases outside the gene matches: 3.